Listed here is a single T cell receptor beta chain. Assay: immunoSEQ multiplex PCR; the TCRdb copy retains only in-frame clones and omits some. The data hold 6,800 or so clones, with 70% to 80% observed a single time. This record belongs to a study of tumor-infiltrating lymphocytes in localized non-small cell lung cancer. Study as a whole: Several tumor histologies, both smoking statuses, and some post-neoadjuvant chemotherapy samples were included. Resected tumor was paired with non-adjacent uninvolved lung from the same patient.

Germline CDR1 and CDR2: SNHLY and FYNNEI. This CDR3 has 16 residues. The V and J ends lost 6 bases and 2 bases respectively, with 17 bases between them. This receptor was obtained from a human donor with non-small cell lung cancer. This chain connects TRBV2 to TRBJ2-4; either TRBD1 or TRBD2 may supply D (5 bases each). Sequencing was performed on uninvolved lung tissue not adjacent to the tumor. The CDR3 reads CASSERRDLTKNIQYF. In nucleotides, the CDR3 is TGTGCCAGCAGCGAACGACGGGACCTGACCAAAAACATTCAGTACTTC.